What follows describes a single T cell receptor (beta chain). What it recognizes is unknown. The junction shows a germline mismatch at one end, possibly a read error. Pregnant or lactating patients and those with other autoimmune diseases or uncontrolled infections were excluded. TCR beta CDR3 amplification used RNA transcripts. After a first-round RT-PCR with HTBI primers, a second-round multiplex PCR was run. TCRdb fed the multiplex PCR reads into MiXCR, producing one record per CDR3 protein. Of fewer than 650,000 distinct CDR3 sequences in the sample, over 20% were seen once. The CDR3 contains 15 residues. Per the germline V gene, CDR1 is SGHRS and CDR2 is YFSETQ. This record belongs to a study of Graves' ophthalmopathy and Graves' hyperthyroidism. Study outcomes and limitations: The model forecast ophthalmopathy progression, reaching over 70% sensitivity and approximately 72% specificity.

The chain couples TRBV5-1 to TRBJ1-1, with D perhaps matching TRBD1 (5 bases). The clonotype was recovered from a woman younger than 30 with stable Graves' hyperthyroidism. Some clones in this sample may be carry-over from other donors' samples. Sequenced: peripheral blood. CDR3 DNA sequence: TGCGCCAGCAGCCCTGGCGGGGGTGAGGACACTAAAGCTTTCTTT. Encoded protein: CASSPGGGEDTKAFF.